The rows below give T cell receptor beta chains drawn from one sample of a study of OX40 agonist ivuxolimab in advanced cancers. Sequencing was performed with immunoSEQ multiplex PCR; in TCRdb, only in-frame clones are kept and a portion is missing. The data contain roughly 100,000 clones, approximately 80% of them singletons. Sequenced material: CD4+ or CD8+ T cells sorted from blood, taken in a trial of the OX40 agonist ivuxolimab. The origin of the receptors is an adult with an advanced solid tumor such as melanoma, head and neck, liver or kidney cancer. Each CDR3 is given with its conserved first and last residue. The D gene is left open where the match is weak. The size of a clone is reported for some rows only, either as once, few or many, or as a class for expanded clones.

V: TRBV19; D: TRBD1; size: .; J: TRBJ2-7; CDR3: CASTVDSTATGDALGQYF; DNA: TGTGCCAGTACGGTCGACTCAACAGCGACAGGGGATGCCCTAGGGCAGTACTTC
V: TRBV5-4; D: .; size: .; J: TRBJ2-7; CDR3: CASSPGDSSSYEQYF; DNA: TGTGCCAGCAGCCCGGGGGACTCAAGCTCCTACGAGCAGTACTTC
V: TRBV5-1; D: TRBD1; size: .; J: TRBJ2-5; CDR3: CASSLASDRGMGETQYF; DNA: TGCGCCAGCAGCTTGGCTTCGGACAGGGGGATGGGAGAGACCCAGTACTTC
V: TRBV11-2; D: TRBD1; size: few; J: TRBJ2-2; CDR3: CASRGDRGFSGTGELFF; DNA: TGTGCCAGCCGGGGGGACAGGGGTTTCTCGGGCACCGGGGAGCTGTTTTTT
V: TRBV7-2; D: .; size: .; J: TRBJ2-3; CDR3: CASTFGDTQYF; DNA: TGTGCCAGCACCTTCGGAGATACGCAGTATTTT
V: TRBV11-2; D: .; size: .; J: TRBJ1-1; CDR3: CASSLETGGTEAFF; DNA: TGTGCCAGCAGCTTAGAAACGGGAGGCACTGAAGCTTTCTTT
V: TRBV6-5; D: TRBD1; size: .; J: TRBJ1-1; CDR3: CASRTDRETEAFF; DNA: TGTGCCAGCAGGACAGACAGGGAAACTGAAGCTTTCTTT
V: TRBV23-1; D: .; size: .; J: TRBJ1-3; CDR3: CASGVAGGNTIYF; DNA: TGCGCCAGCGGGGTAGCGGGTGGAAACACCATATATTTT
V: TRBV7-9; D: .; size: .; J: TRBJ1-4; CDR3: CASSGHQTGATNEKLFF; DNA: TGTGCCAGCAGCGGCCATCAAACAGGTGCAACTAATGAAAAACTGTTTTTT
V: TRBV19; D: .; size: .; J: TRBJ1-5; CDR3: CASSILDGINQPQHF; DNA: TGTGCCAGTAGTATTCTGGACGGAATAAATCAGCCCCAGCATTTT
V: TRBV7-9; D: .; size: .; J: TRBJ1-1; CDR3: CASSLSSGNFGNTEAFF; DNA: TGTGCCAGCAGCTTGTCATCAGGGAATTTCGGGAACACTGAAGCTTTCTTT
V: TRBV19; D: .; size: .; J: TRBJ2-1; CDR3: CASSIGGLAPYNEQFF; DNA: TGTGCCAGTAGTATAGGTGGGTTAGCGCCCTACAATGAGCAGTTCTTC
V: TRBV5-1; D: .; size: .; J: TRBJ2-6; CDR3: CASSLRAGANVLTF; DNA: TGCGCCAGCAGCTTGAGAGCTGGGGCCAACGTCCTGACTTTC
V: TRBV7-9; D: .; size: .; J: TRBJ2-2; CDR3: CASSLNRPNTGELFF; DNA: TGTGCCAGCAGCTTAAACAGACCGAACACCGGGGAGCTGTTTTTT
V: TRBV6-4; D: TRBD1; size: once; J: TRBJ1-2; CDR3: CASSDSGAQGATIGYTF; DNA: TGTGCCAGCAGTGACTCCGGGGCCCAGGGGGCGACAATTGGCTACACCTTC
V: TRBV6-4; D: TRBD1; size: .; J: TRBJ2-2; CDR3: CASRGQGNTGELFF; DNA: TGTGCCAGCAGGGGACAGGGCAACACCGGGGAGCTGTTTTTT
V: TRBV5-1; D: .; size: .; J: TRBJ2-1; CDR3: CASSLDYYNEQFF; DNA: TGCGCCAGCAGCTTGGACTACTACAATGAGCAGTTCTTC
V: TRBV28; D: .; size: .; J: TRBJ1-3; CDR3: CASSLFRRDSGNTIYF; DNA: TGTGCCAGCAGTTTATTCCGCCGGGACTCTGGAAACACCATATATTTT
V: TRBV18; D: TRBD2; size: .; J: TRBJ2-3; CDR3: CASSRTSVTPDTQYF; DNA: TGTGCCAGCTCACGGACTAGCGTGACTCCAGATACGCAGTATTTT
V: TRBV9; D: .; size: .; J: TRBJ2-2; CDR3: CASSPRAEGNAGELFF; DNA: TGTGCCAGCAGCCCCCGCGCGGAGGGCAACGCCGGGGAGCTGTTTTTT
V: TRBV5-4; D: TRBD1; size: .; J: TRBJ2-5; CDR3: CASSRGQGSLRAETQYF; DNA: TGTGCCAGCAGCCGGGGACAGGGCAGCTTGCGGGCAGAGACCCAGTACTTC
V: TRBV14; D: .; size: .; J: TRBJ1-4; CDR3: CASSQVTEKLFF; DNA: TGTGCCAGCAGCCAAGTTACAGAAAAACTGTTTTTT
V: TRBV4-1; D: .; size: .; J: TRBJ1-1; CDR3: CASSQDWIAAGTEAFF; DNA: TGCGCCAGCAGCCAAGATTGGATCGCGGCGGGCACTGAAGCTTTCTTT
V: TRBV28; D: .; size: once; J: TRBJ1-6; CDR3: CASSFHLDVRNSPLHF; DNA: TGTGCCAGCAGTTTTCACTTGGACGTAAGGAATTCACCCCTCCACTTT
V: TRBV25-1; D: .; size: once; J: TRBJ2-1; CDR3: CASSEFGSGRNEQFF; DNA: TGTGCCAGCAGTGAATTTGGCTCGGGAAGGAATGAGCAGTTCTTC
V: TRBV7-2; D: .; size: .; J: TRBJ1-5; CDR3: CASSLADHQPQHF; DNA: TGTGCCAGCAGCTTAGCCGATCATCAGCCCCAGCATTTT